This entry features one TCR beta chain sequence. This CDR3 has 15 amino acids. The sample belongs to a study of blood T cell repertoires in COVID-19. Study details: Specimens from acute and convalescent COVID-19 originated in the United States, Italy and Spain.

In the study's own analysis: Cell counts per sample came from amplifying reference gene primers. Libraries were prepared by immunoSEQ multiplex PCR; TCRdb keeps only in-frame clonotypes and omits some of them. For V, J and clone size, that table is used; D and trimming come from the DNA. This table holds about 120,000 clones, 81% found once. Sequencing input: peripheral blood. The chain has TRBV12-2 and TRBJ1-2. TRBV12-2 is flagged as a pseudogene. The receptor's source is a man aged 30 to 45 with COVID-19, enrolled during active disease. Here the CDR3 reads CASRLAGGGNYGYTF. DNA for the CDR3: TGTGCAAGTCGCTTAGCGGGAGGAGGTAACTATGGCTACACCTTC.